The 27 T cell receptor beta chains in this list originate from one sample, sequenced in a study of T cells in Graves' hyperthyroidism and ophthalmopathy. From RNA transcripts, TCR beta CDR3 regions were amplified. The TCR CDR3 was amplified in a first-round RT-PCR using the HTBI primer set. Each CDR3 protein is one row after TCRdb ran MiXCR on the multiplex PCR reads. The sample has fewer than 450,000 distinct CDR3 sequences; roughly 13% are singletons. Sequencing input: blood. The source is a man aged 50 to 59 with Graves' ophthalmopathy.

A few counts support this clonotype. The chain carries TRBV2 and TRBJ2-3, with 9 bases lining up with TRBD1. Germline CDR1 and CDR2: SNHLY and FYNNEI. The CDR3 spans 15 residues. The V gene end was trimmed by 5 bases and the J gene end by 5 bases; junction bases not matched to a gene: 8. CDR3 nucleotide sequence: TGTGCCAGCAGTCCTTGGACAGGGGTTGAAGATACGCAGTATTTT. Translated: CASSPWTGVEDTQYF.

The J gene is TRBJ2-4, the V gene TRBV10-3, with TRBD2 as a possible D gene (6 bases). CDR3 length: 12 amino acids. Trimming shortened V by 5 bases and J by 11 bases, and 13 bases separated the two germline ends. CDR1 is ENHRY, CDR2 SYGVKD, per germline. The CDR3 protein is CAISSRGLVQYF. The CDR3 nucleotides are TGTGCCATCAGTTCCCGGGGGTTGGTTCAGTACTTC.

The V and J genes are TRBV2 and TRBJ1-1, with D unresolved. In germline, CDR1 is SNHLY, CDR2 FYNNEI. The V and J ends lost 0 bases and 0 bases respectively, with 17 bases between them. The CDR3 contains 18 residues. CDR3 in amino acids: CASSEAPYPGLVNTEAFF. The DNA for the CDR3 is TGTGCCAGCAGTGAAGCGCCGTATCCAGGTCTGGTGAACACTGAAGCTTTCTTT. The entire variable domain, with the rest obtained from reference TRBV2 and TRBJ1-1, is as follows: EPEVTQTPSHQVTQMGQEVILRCVPISNHLYFYWYRQILGQKVEFLVSFYNNEISEKSEIFDDQFSVERPDGSNFTLKIRSTKLEDSAMYFCASSEAPYPGLVNTEAFFGQGTRLTVV.

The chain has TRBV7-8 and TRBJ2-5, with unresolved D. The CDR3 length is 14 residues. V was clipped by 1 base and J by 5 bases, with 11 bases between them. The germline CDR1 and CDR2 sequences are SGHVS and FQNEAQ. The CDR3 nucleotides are TGTGCCAGCAGCTTAGGTGTGAGCTGGGAGACCCAGTACTTC. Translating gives CASSLGVSWETQYF.

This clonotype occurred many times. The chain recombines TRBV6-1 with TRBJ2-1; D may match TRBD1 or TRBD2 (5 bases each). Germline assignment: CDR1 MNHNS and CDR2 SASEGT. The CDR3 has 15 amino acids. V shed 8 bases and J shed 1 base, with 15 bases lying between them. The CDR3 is CASRGVERSYNEQFF. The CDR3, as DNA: TGTGCCAGCCGAGGGGTGGAGCGGTCCTACAATGAGCAGTTCTTC.

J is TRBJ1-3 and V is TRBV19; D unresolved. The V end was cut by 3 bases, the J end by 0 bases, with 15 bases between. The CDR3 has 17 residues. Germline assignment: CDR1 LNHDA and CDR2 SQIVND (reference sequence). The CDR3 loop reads CASSITPAPFSGNTIYF. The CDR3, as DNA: TGTGCCAGTAGTATTACTCCAGCTCCGTTCTCTGGAAACACCATATATTTT.

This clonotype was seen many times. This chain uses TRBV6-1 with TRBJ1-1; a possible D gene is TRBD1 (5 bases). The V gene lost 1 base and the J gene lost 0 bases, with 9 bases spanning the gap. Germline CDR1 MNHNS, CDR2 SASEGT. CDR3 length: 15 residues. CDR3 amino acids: CASSEGLGVNTEAFF. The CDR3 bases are TGTGCCAGCAGTGAAGGGCTGGGGGTGAACACTGAAGCTTTCTTT.

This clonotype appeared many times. Here the CDR3 reads CASSVDPGRGYGYTF. DNA of the CDR3: TGTGCCAGCAGCGTAGATCCAGGGAGAGGCTATGGCTACACCTTC. The chain is built from TRBV9 and TRBJ1-2, with D possibly TRBD1 on 5 matching bases. This CDR3 contains 15 residues. The V end was cut by 0 bases, the J end by 4 bases, with 13 bases between. Germline-derived CDR1 and CDR2 are SGDLS and YYNGEE.

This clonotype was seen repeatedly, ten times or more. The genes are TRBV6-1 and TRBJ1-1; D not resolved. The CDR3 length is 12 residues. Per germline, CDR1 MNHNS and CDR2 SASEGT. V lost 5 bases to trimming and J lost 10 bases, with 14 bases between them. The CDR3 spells CASSYAGSRAFF. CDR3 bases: TGTGCCAGCAGTTACGCGGGGAGTAGAGCTTTCTTT.

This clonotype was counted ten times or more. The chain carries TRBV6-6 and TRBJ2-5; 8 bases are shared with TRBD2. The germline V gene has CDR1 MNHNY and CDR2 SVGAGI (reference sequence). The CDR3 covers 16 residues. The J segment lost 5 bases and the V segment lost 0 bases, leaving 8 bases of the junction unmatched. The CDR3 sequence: CASSYSRAGGSETQYF. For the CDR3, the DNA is TGTGCCAGCAGTTACTCGAGGGCGGGAGGCAGTGAGACCCAGTACTTC.

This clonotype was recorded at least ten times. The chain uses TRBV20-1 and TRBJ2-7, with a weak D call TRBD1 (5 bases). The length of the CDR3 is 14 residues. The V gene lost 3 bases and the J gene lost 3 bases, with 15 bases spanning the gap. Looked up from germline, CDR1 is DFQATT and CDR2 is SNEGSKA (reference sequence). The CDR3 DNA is TGCAGTGCTAGTCCAGTCCAGGGTTTCTACGAGCAGTACTTC. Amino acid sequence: CSASPVQGFYEQYF.

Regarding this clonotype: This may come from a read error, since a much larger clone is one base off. The CDR3 DNA sequence: TGCGCCAGCAGCCACGGGACTAGCGGATCTACCTACGAGCAGTACTTC. Its protein is CASSHGTSGSTYEQYF. The rearrangement links TRBV4-1 to TRBJ2-7; TRBD2 aligns across 11 bases. This CDR3 is 16 amino acids long. The germline gives CDR1 MGHRA, CDR2 YSYEKL. J was trimmed by 2 bases and V by 3 bases; bases with no gene match: 6.

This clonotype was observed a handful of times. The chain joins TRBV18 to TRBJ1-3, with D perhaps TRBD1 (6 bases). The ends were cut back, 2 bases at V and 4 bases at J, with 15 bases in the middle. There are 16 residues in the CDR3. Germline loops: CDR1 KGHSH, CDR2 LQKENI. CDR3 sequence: CASSPGTTAAGNTIYF. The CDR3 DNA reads TGTGCCAGCTCACCAGGGACAACAGCCGCCGGAAACACCATATATTTT.

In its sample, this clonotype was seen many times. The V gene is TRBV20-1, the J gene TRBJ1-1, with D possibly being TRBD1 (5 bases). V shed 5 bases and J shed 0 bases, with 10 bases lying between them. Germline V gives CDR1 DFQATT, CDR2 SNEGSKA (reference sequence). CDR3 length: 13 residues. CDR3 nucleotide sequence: TGCAGTGCTCTGGGGCGGCTGAACACTGAAGCTTTCTTT. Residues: CSALGRLNTEAFF.

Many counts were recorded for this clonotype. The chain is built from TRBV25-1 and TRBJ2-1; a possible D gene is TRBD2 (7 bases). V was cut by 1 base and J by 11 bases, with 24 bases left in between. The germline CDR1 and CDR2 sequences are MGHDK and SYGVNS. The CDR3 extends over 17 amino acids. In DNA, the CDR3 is TGTGCCAGCAGTGAATGGGAGGGGGTTGACTATACTGGCAAGCAGTTCTTC. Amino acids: CASSEWEGVDYTGKQFF.

This CDR3 is CASSSTQAIRGYTF. The CDR3 region has the DNA TGTGCCAGCAGTTCGACACAGGCGATCCGGGGCTACACCTTC. The chain carries TRBV27 and TRBJ1-2, with D maybe TRBD1 (5 bases). Germline V CDR1 and CDR2: MNHEY, SMNVEV (reference sequence). This CDR3 has 14 amino acids. V dropped 4 bases and J dropped 8 bases, with 17 bases sitting between them.

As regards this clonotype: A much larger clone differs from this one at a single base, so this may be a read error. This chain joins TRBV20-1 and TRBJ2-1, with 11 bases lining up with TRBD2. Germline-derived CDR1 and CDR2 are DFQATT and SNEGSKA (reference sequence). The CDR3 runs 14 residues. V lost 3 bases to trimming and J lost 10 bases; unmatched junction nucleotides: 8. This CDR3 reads CSASALAGGHEQFF. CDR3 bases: TGCAGTGCTAGTGCTCTAGCGGGAGGCCACGAGCAGTTCTTC.

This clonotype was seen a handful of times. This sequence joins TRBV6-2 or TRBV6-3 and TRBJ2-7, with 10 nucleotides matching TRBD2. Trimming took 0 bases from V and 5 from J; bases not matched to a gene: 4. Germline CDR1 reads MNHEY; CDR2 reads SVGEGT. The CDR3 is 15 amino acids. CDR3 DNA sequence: TGTGCCAGCAGTTACTCGGAACTAGCGGGGAACGAGCAGTACTTC. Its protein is CASSYSELAGNEQYF.

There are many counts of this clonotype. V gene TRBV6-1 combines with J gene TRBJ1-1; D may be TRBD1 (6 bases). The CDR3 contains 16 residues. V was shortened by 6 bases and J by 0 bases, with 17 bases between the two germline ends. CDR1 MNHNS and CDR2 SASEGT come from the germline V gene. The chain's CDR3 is CASRSYGGTLNTEAFF. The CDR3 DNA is TGTGCCAGCAGGTCTTACGGCGGGACACTGAACACTGAAGCTTTCTTT.

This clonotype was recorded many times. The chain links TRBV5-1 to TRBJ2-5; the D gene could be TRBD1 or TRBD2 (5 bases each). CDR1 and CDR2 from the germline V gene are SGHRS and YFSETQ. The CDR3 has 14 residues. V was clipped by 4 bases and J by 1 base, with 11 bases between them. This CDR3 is CASSGGDRQETQYF. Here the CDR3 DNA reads TGCGCCAGCAGCGGTGGGGACCGCCAAGAGACCCAGTACTTC.

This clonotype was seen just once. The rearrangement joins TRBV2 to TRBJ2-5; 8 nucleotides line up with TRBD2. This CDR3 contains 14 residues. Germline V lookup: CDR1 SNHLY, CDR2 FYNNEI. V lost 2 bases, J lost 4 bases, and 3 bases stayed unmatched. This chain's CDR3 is CASSEWTSRETQYF. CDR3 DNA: TGTGCCAGCAGTGAATGGACTAGCCGAGAGACCCAGTACTTC.

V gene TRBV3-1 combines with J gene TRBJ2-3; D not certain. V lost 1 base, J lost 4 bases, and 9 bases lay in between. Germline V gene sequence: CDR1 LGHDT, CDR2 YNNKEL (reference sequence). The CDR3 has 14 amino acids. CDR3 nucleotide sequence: TGTGCCAGCAGCCAAGGGTCCCGTGCAGATACGCAGTATTTT. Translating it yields CASSQGSRADTQYF.

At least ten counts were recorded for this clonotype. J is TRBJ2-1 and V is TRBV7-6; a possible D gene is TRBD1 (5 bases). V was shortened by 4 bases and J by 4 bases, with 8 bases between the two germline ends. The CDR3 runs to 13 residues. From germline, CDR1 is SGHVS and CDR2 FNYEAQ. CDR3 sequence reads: CASSSNRYNEQFF. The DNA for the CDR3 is TGTGCCAGCAGCTCCAACAGGTACAATGAGCAGTTCTTC.

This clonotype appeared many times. The CDR3 is CASSGYRTGDQETQYF. CDR3 DNA: TGTGCCAGCAGTGGATACCGGACAGGCGACCAAGAGACCCAGTACTTC. The genes are TRBV27 and TRBJ2-5; TRBD1 aligns across 7 bases. With 5 bases clipped from V and 0 bases from J, the junction kept 9 bases outside the gene matches. Germline values: CDR1 MNHEY, CDR2 SMNVEV (reference sequence). The CDR3 totals 16 residues.

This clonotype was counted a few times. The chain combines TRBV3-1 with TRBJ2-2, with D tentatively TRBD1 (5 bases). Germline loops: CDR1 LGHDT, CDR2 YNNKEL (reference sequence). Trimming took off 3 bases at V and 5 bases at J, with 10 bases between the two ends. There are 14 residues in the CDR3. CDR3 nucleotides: TGTGCCAGCAGCCATCTAGGGGATACCGGGGAGCTGTTTTTT. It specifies CASSHLGDTGELFF.

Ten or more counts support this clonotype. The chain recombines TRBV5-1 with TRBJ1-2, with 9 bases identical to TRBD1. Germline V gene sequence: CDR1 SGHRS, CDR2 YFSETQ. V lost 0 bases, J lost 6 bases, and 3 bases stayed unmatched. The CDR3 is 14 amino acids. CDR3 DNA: TGCGCCAGCAGCTTGGGGGGACAGGGACATGGCTACACCTTC. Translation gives CASSLGGQGHGYTF.

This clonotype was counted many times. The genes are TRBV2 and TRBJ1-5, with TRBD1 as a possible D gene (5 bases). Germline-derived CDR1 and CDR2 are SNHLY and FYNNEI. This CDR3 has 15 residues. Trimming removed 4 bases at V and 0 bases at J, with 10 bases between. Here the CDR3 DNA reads TGTGCCAGCAGTGGGGCCAGGGATAGCAATCAGCCCCAGCATTTT. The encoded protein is CASSGARDSNQPQHF.